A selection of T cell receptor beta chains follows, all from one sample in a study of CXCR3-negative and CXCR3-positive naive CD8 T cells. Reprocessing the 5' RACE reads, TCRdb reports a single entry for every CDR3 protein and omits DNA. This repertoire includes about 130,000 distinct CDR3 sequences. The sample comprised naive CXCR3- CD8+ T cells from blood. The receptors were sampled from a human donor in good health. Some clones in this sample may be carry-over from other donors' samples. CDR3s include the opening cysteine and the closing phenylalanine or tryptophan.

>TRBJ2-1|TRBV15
CATSWTRGWNEQFF
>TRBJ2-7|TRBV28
CASSLRSMRVGSYEQYF
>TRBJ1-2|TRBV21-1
CASSKEASKRINYGYTF
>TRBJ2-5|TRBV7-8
CASSFHRGSIQETQYF
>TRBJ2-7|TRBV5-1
CASSPDRIFYEQYF
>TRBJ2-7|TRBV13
CASSHSAGGYYEQYF
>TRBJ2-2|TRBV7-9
CASSLQLAGVTGELFF
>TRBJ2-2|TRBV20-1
CSATGQVTGELFF
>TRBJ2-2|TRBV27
CASSFRGELFF
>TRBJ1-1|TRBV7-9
CASSFPDGQGIEAFF
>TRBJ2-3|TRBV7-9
CASSFTKGTASTDTQYF
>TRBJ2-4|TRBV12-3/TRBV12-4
CASSYSGGRINIQYF
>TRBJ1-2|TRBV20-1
CSASRGGEGYGYTF
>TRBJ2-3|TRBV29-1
CSVGKDRGLADTQYF
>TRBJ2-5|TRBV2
CASSERPGGETQYF
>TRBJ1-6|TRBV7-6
CASSLGGQGGAPLHF
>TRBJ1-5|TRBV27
CASSSWGQPQHF
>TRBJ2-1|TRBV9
CASSFRGLAGEMIGDNEQFF
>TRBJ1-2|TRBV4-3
CASSQESRDNYGYTF
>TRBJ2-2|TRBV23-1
CASSRPSWEATGELFF
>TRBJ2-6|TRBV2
CAGLGDSSGANVLTF
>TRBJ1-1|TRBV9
CASSVRDSLNTEAFF
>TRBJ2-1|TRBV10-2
CASSAQVTYNEQFF
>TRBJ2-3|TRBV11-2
CASSFRVKGDTDTQYF
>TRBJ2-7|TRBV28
CASRVRGSYEQYF
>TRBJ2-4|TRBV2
CASSDGVPVAKNIQYF
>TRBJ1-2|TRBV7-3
CASSQGQANYGYTF
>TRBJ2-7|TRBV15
CATRDVGDEQYF
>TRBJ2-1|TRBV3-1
CAIADSNYNEQFF
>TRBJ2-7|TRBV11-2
CASSGGVYEQYF
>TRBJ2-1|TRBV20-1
CSANRVGEQFF
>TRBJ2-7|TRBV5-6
CASSPISGFDEQYF
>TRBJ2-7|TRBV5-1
CASSPAGGVYEQYF